The present entry profiles one T cell receptor beta chain with its context. Its antigen is currently unknown. This specimen belongs to a study of post-analysis software for immune sequencing data. Study-level information: Courses of disease covered relapsing-remitting, secondary progressive and progressive-relapsing multiple sclerosis. Study-level results: Controls' normalized Chao1 diversity significantly exceeded that of multiple sclerosis patients. Elevated frequency relative to controls characterized four or five TRBV segments in patients, TRBV5-6, TRBV5-1 and TRBV20-1 among them. Samples sharing a preparation batch grouped tightly together when assessed by F measure.

Unique-molecular-identifier-tagged TCR beta cDNA libraries were used. There were roughly 0.95 to 10 million T cells, and 450,000 to 550,000 cDNA molecules came from them. MiXCR, applied by TCRdb to the PCR reads, yields one record per CDR3 protein. The profile shows hundreds of thousands of distinct CDR3 sequences, roughly two fifths of them singletons. The CDR3 spans 13 residues. Trimming took 6 bases from V and 5 from J, leaving 17 bases between them. CDR1 and CDR2 (germline): DFQATT, SNEGSKA (reference sequence). The V and J genes are TRBV20-1 and TRBJ2-7; weak D call: TRBD2 (6 bases). The sequenced sample consisted of blood. The TCR originated in a girl aged 5 to 17 with multiple sclerosis. This chain's CDR3 is CSASDGGGHEQYF. The CDR3 DNA reads TGCAGTGCCTCAGACGGGGGTGGCCACGAGCAGTACTTC.